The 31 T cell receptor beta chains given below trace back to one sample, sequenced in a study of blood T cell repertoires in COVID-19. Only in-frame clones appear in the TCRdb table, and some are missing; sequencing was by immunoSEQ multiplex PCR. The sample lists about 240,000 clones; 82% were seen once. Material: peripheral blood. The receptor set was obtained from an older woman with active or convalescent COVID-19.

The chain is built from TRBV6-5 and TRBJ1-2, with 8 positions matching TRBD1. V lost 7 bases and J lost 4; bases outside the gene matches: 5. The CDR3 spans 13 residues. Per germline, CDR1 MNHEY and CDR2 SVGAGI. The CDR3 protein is CASMSGGAYGYTF. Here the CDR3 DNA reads TGTGCCAGCATGTCAGGGGGCGCCTATGGCTACACCTTC.

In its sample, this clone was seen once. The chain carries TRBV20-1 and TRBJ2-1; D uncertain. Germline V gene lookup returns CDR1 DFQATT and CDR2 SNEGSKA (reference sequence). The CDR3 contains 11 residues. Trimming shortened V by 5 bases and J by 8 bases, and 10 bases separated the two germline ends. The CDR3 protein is CSAPDSYEQFF. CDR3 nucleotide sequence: TGCAGTGCTCCCGACTCGTATGAGCAGTTCTTC.

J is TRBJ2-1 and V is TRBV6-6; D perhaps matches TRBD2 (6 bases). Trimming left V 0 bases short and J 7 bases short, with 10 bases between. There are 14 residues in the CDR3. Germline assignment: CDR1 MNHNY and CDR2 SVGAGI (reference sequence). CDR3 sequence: CASSYSQEGNEQFF. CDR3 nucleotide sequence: TGTGCCAGCAGTTACTCCCAGGAGGGGAATGAGCAGTTCTTC.

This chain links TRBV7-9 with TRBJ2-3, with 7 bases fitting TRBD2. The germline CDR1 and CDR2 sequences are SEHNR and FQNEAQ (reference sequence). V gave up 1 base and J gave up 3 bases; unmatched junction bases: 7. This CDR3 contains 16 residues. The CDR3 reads CASSLGNVGGTDTQYF. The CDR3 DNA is TGTGCCAGCAGCTTAGGTAACGTCGGGGGGACAGATACGCAGTATTTT. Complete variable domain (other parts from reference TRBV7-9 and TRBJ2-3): DTGVSQNPRHKITKRGQNVTFRCDPISEHNRLYWYRQTLGQGPEFLTYFQNEAQLEKSRLLSDRFSAERPKGSFSTLEIQRTEQGDSAMYLCASSLGNVGGTDTQYFGPGTRLTVL.

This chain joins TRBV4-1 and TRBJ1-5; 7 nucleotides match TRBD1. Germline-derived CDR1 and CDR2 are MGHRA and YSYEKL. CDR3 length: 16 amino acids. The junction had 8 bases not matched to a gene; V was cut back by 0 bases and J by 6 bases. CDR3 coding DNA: TGCGCCAGCAGCCAAGATGTCACAGGGGTATCTCAGCCCCAGCATTTT. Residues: CASSQDVTGVSQPQHF.

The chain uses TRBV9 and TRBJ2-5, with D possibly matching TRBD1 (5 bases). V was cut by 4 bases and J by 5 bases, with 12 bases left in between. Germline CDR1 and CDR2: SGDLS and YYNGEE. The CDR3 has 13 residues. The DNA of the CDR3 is TGTGCCAGCAGCCCAAGGGGTTGGGAGACCCAGTACTTC. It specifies CASSPRGWETQYF.

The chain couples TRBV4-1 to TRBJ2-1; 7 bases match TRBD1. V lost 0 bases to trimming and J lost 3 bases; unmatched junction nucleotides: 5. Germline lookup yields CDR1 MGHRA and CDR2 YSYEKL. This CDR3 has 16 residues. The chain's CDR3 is CASSQDLGQIYNEQFF. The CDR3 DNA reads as TGCGCCAGCAGCCAAGATTTGGGACAGATCTACAATGAGCAGTTCTTC.

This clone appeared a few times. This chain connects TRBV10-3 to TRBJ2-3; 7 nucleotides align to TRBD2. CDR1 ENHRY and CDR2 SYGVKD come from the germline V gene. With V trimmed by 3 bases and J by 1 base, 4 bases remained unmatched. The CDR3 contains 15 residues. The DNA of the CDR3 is TGTGCCATCAGTGACGTGGGGAGGGGCACAGATACGCAGTATTTT. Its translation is CAISDVGRGTDTQYF.

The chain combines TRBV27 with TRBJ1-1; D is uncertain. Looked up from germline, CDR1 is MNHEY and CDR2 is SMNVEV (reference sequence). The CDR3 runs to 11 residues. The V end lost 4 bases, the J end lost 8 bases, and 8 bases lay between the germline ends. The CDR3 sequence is CASSSRFEAFF. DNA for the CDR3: TGTGCCAGCAGTTCCAGATTCGAAGCTTTCTTT.

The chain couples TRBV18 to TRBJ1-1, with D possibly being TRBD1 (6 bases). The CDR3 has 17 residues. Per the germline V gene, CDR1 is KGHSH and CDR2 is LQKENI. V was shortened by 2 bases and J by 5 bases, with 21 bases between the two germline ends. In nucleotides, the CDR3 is TGTGCCAGCTCACCAAGGGTTCGTGGGGGCGGCTTTACTGAAGCTTTCTTT. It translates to CASSPRVRGGGFTEAFF.

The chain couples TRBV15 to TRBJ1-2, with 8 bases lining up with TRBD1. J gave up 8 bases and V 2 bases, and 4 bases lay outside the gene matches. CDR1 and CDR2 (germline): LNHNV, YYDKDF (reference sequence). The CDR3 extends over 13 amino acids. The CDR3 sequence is CATSRQGAWGYTF. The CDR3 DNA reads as TGTGCCACCAGCAGACAGGGGGCTTGGGGCTACACCTTC.

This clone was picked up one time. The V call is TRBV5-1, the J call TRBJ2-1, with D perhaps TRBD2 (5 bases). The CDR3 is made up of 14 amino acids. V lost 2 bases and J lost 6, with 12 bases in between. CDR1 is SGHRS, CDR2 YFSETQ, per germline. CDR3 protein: CASSFGDYGNEQFF. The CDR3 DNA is TGCGCCAGCAGCTTCGGGGATTATGGCAATGAGCAGTTCTTC.

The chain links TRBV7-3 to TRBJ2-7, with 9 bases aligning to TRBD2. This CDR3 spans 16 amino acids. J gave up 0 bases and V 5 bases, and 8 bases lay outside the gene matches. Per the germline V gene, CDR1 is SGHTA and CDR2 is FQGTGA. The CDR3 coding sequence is TGTGCCAGCAGCCACGCGGGGGGGGCCCCCTCCTACGAGCAGTACTTC. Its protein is CASSHAGGAPSYEQYF.

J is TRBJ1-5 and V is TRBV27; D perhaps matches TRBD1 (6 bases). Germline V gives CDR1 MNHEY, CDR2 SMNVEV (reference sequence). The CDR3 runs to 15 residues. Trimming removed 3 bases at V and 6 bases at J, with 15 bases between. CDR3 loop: CASSFTPQGGQPQHF. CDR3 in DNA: TGTGCCAGCAGTTTTACTCCACAGGGTGGTCAGCCCCAGCATTTT.

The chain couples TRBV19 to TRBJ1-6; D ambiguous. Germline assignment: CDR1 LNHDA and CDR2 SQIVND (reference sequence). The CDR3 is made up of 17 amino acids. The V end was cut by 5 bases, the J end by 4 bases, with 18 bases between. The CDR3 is CASSGDLRTGYNSPLHF. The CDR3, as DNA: TGTGCCAGTAGTGGCGACTTAAGGACGGGATATAATTCACCCCTCCACTTT.

The CDR3 region is CASSLDRGVSQPQHF. The CDR3 DNA follows: TGTGCCAGCAGCCTGGACAGGGGGGTTAGTCAGCCCCAGCATTTT. This rearrangement joins TRBV5-4 to TRBJ1-5, with TRBD1 matching 10 bases. CDR1 and CDR2 from the germline V gene are SGHNT and YYREEE (reference sequence). With 4 bases clipped from V and 6 bases from J, the junction kept 7 bases outside the gene matches. The CDR3 length is 15 residues.

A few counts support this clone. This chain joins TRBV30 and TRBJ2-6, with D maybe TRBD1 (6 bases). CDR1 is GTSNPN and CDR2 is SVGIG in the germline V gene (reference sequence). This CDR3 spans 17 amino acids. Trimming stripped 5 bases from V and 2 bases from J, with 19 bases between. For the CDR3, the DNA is TGTGCCTGGGGAAGGGGCACAGGGTCCCCTGGGGCCAACGTCCTGACTTTC. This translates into CAWGRGTGSPGANVLTF.

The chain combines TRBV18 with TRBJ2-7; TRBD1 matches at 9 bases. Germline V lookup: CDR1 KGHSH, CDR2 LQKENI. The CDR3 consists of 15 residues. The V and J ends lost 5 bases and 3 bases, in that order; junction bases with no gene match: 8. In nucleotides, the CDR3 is TGTGCCAGCTCAGCCCTGGGACAGGGTATCTACGAGCAGTACTTC. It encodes CASSALGQGIYEQYF.

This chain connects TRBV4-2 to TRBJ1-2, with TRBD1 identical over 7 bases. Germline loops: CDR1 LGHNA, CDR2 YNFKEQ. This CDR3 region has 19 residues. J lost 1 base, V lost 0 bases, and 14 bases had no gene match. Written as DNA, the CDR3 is TGTGCCAGCAGCCAAGATAATAGGGGGCTCCCAGACCATAACTATGGCTACACCTTC. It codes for CASSQDNRGLPDHNYGYTF.

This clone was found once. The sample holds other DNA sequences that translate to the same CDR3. CDR3 in DNA: TGTGCCAGCAGGGGCAGGAACTATGGCTACACCTTC. The encoded protein is CASRGRNYGYTF. J is TRBJ1-2 and V is TRBV12-3 or TRBV12-4; D remains ambiguous. V dropped 6 bases and J dropped 2 bases, with 7 bases sitting between them. The CDR3 totals 12 residues.

This chain's CDR3 is CASSLVAGGRVTQYF. The CDR3 coding sequence is TGTGCCAGCAGCTTGGTAGCGGGGGGCCGGGTGACCCAGTACTTC. The chain combines TRBV5-8 with TRBJ2-5, with 10 bases identical to TRBD2. CDR3 length: 15 amino acids. V was pared by 0 bases and J by 7 bases, with 6 bases of the junction left unmatched. Germline values: CDR1 SGHTS, CDR2 YDEGEE. Full variable domain (remainder filled in from reference TRBV5-8 and TRBJ2-5): EAGVTQSPTHLIKTRGQQATLRCSPISGHTSVYWYQQALGLGLQFLLWYDEGEERNRGNFPPRFSGRQFPNYSSELNVNALELEDSALYLCASSLVAGGRVTQYFGPGTRLLVL.

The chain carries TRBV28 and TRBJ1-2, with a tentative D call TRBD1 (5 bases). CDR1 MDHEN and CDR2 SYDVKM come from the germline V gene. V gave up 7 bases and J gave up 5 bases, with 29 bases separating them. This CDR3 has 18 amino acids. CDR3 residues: CASIPGGPAGPRGYGYTF. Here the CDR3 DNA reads TGTGCCAGCATCCCCGGTGGCCCGGCAGGACCCCGGGGGTATGGCTACACCTTC.

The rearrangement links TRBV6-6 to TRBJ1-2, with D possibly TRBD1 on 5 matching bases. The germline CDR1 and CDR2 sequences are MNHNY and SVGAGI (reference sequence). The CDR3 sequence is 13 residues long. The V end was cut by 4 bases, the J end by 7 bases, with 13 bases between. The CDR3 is CASSFRDTGGYTF. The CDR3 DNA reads TGTGCCAGCAGTTTCAGGGATACGGGTGGCTACACCTTC.

The CDR3 nucleotides read TGTGCCAGCAGCTTAGGTGGGCTCGGGGGAGGCTACGAGCAGTACTTC. Its translation is CASSLGGLGGGYEQYF. The genes are TRBV11-2 and TRBJ2-7; the D gene is possibly TRBD2 (6 bases). This CDR3 region has 16 residues. Per germline, CDR1 SGHAT and CDR2 FQNNGV. With 1 base removed from V and 3 bases from J, the gap between germline ends came to 16 bases. Using reference TRBV11-2 and TRBJ2-7 for the parts outside the CDR3, the full variable domain is EAGVAQSPRYKIIEKRQSVAFWCNPISGHATLYWYQQILGQGPKLLIQFQNNGVVDDSQLPKDRFSAERLKGVDSTLKIQPAKLEDSAVYLCASSLGGLGGGYEQYFGPGTRLTVT.

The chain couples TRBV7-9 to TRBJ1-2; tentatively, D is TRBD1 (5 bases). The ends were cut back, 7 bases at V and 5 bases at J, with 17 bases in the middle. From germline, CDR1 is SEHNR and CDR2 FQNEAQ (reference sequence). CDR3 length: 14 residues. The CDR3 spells CASTRDSQGYGYTF. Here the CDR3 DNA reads TGTGCCAGCACCCGGGACTCTCAAGGATATGGCTACACCTTC.

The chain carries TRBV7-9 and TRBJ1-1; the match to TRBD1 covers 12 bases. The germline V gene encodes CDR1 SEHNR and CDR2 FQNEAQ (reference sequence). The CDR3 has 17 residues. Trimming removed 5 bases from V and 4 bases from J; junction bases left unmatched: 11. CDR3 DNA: TGTGCCAGCAGCCAATCAACCGGGACAGGGGGCTTCACTGAAGCTTTCTTT. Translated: CASSQSTGTGGFTEAFF.

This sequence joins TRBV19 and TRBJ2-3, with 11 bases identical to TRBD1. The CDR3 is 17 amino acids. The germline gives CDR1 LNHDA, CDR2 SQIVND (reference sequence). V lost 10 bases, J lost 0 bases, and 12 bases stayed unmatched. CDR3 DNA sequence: TGTGCCACCAGGGGGGGACAGGGGGTTACGAGCACAGATACGCAGTATTTT. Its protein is CATRGGQGVTSTDTQYF.

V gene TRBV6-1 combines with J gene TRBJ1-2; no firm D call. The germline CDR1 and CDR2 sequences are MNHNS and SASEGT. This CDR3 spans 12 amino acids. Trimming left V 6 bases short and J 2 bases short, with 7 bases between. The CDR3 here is CASRSRNYGYTF. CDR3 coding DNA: TGTGCCAGCAGGAGCAGGAACTATGGCTACACCTTC.

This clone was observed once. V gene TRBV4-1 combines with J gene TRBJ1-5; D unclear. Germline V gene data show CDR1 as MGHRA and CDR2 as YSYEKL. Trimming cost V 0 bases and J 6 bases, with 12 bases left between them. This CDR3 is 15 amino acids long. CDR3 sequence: CASSQDITEGQPQHF. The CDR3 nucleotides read TGCGCCAGCAGCCAAGATATAACAGAGGGTCAGCCCCAGCATTTT.

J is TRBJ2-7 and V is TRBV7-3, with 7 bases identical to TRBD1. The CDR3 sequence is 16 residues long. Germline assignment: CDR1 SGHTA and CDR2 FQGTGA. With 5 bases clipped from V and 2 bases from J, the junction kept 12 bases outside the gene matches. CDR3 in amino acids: CASSPPSRDRAYEQYF. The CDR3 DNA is TGTGCCAGCAGCCCCCCCTCCCGCGACAGGGCCTACGAGCAGTACTTC.

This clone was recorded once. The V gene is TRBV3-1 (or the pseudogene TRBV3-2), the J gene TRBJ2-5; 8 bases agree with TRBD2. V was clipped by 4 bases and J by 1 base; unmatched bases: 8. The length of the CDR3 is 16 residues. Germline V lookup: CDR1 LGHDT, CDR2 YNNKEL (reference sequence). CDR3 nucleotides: TGTGCCAGCAGCCCCTGGACTAGCCGGTCCCAAGAGACCCAGTACTTC. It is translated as CASSPWTSRSQETQYF.